This T cell receptor (beta chain) was recovered during a study of shared clonotypes between healthy human individuals. TCRdb's table, derived via immunoSEQ multiplex PCR, lists solely in-frame clones and lacks some. The sample lists 400,000 to 550,000 clones; 79% were seen once. The CDR3 contains 15 residues. The germline V gene encodes CDR1 LNHDA and CDR2 SQIVND (reference sequence). The ends lost 3 bases at V and 1 base at J; junction bases unmatched: 3. Source material: PBMCs. This chain connects TRBV19 to TRBJ2-1, with 7 bases that match TRBD2. This clonotype originated in a woman aged 40 to 55 in good health. Some clones in this sample may be carry-over from other donors' samples. CDR3 coding DNA: TGTGCCAGTAGTATGCTAGCGGTTTCCTACAATGAGCAGTTCTTC. This translates into CASSMLAVSYNEQFF. The full variable domain, its missing parts supplied by reference TRBV19 and TRBJ2-1, is DGGITQSPKYLFRKEGQNVTLSCEQNLNHDAMYWYRQDPGQGLRLIYYSQIVNDFQKGDIAEGYSVSREKKESFPLTVTSAQKNPTAFYLCASSMLAVSYNEQFFGPGTRLTVL.